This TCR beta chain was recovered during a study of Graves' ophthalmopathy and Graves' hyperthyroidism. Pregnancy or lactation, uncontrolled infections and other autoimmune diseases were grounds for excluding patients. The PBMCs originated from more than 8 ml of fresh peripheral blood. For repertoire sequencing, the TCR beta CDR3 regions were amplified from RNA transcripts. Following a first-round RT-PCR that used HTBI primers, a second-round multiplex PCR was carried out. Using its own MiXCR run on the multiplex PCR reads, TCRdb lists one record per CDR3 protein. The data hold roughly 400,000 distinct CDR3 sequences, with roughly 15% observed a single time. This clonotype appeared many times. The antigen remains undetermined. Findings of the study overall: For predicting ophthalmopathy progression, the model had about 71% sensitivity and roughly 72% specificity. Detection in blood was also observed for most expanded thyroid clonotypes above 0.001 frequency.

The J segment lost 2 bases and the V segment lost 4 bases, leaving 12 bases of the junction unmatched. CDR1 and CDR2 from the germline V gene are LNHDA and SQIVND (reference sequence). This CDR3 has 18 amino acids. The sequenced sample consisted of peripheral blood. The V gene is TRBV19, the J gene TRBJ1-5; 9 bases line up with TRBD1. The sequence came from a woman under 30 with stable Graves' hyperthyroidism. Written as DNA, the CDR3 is TGTGCCAGTAGTACCTCAATATGGGGGGACAGGGGCAATCAGCCCCAGCATTTT. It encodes CASSTSIWGDRGNQPQHF. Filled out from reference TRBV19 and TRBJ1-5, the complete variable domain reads DGGITQSPKYLFRKEGQNVTLSCEQNLNHDAMYWYRQDPGQGLRLIYYSQIVNDFQKGDIAEGYSVSREKKESFPLTVTSAQKNPTAFYLCASSTSIWGDRGNQPQHFGDGTRLSIL.